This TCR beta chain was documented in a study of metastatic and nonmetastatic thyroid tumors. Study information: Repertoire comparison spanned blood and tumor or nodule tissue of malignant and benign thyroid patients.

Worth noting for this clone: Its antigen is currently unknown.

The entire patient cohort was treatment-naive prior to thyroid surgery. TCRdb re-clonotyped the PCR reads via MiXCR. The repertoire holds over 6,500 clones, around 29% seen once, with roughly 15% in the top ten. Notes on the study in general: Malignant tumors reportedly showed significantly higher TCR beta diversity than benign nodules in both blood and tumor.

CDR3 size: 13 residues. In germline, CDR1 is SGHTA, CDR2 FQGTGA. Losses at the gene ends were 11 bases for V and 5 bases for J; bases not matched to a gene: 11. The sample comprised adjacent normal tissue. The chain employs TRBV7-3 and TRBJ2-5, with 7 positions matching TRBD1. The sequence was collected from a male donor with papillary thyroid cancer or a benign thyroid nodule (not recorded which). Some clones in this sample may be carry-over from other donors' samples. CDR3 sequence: CAGIPVTGETQYF. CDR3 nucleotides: TGTGCCGGCATCCCCGTGACAGGGGAGACCCAGTACTTC.